This T cell receptor (beta chain) stems from a study of T cells after yellow fever vaccination. There are a few counts of this clonotype. TCRdb itself ran the 5' RACE reads through MiXCR, one entry per CDR3 protein. Among under 200,000 distinct CDR3 sequences listed, 11% were seen once. The V end lost 5 bases, the J end lost 8 bases, and 10 bases lay between the germline ends. This CDR3 is 12 amino acids long. Germline V gene sequence: CDR1 MNHEY, CDR2 SMNVEV (reference sequence). The J gene is TRBJ2-1, the V gene TRBV27; D remains ambiguous. This clonotype was sampled from a man younger than 35 who received the YFV17D yellow fever vaccine. The specimen comprised CD8+ T cells sorted from PBMCs, sampled 15 days after the yellow fever booster vaccination. CDR3 loop: CASSQHEHEQFF. CDR3 sequence (DNA): TGTGCCAGCAGTCAGCACGAGCATGAGCAGTTCTTC.